This T cell receptor (beta chain) was sequenced during a study of blood T cell repertoires in COVID-19. Looking at the study overall: Spain, Italy and the United States supplied samples that represented acute and convalescent COVID-19. In each case, the material was cDNA or gDNA derived from T cells, B-cell-depleted T cells, or PBMCs.

Study processing details: Researchers report that nucleated cell counts were estimated from reference gene primer amplification. The repertoire was sequenced with immunoSEQ multiplex PCR; TCRdb's copy has only in-frame clones and lacks some. V and J calls plus clone size are reproduced from that table; the DNA served to infer D and trimming. This sample yields around 160,000 clones, of which approximately 80% are seen a single time; 9.5% to 13% belongs to the top ten. This clone was picked up a small number of times. CDR1 is MNHEY and CDR2 is SMNVEV in the germline V gene (reference sequence). The junction had 9 bases not matched to a gene; V was cut back by 6 bases and J by 8 bases. The CDR3 has 14 residues.

Sequencing was performed on peripheral blood. The receptor comes from a human donor in a cohort sampled during active COVID-19. V is TRBV27 and J is TRBJ1-2, with 10 bases fitting TRBD1. The CDR3 here is CASSSGTGVRGYTF. CDR3 bases: TGTGCCAGCAGCTCCGGGACAGGGGTTCGCGGCTACACCTTC.